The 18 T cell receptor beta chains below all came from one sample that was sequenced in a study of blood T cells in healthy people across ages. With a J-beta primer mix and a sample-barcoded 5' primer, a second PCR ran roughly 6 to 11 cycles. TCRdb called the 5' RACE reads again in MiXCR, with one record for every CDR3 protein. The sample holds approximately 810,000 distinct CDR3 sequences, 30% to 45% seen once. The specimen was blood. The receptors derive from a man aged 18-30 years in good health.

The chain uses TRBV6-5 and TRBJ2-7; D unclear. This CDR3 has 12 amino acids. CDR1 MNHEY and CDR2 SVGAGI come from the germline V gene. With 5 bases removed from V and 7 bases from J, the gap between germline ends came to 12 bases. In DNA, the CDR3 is TGTGCCAGCAGTAACGAAGCGAGGGAGCAGTACTTC. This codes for CASSNEAREQYF.

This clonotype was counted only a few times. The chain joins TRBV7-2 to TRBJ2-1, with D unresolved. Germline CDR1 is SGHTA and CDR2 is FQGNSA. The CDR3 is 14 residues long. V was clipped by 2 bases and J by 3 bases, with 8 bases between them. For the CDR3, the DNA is TGTGCCAGCAGCTTACGGGTCAGCTACAATGAGCAGTTCTTC. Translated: CASSLRVSYNEQFF.

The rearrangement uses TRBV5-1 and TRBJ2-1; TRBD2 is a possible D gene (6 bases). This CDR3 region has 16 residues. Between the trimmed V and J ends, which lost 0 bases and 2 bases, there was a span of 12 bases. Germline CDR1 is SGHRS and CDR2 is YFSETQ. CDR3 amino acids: CASSLGGASPYNEQFF. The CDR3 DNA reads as TGCGCCAGCAGCTTGGGCGGGGCCTCCCCCTACAATGAGCAGTTCTTC.

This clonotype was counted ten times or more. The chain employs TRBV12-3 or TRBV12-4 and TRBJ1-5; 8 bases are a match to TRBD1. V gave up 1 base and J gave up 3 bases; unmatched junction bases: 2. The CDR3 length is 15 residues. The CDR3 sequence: CASSLGGQANQPQHF. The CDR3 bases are TGTGCCAGCAGTTTAGGGGGACAGGCCAATCAGCCCCAGCATTTT.

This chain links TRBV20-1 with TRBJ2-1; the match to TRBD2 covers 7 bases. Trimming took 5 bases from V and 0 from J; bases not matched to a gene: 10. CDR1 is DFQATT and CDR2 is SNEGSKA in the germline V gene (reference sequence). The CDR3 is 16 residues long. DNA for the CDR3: TGCAGTGCTGGTGGTCCCGGGACTACCTCCTACAATGAGCAGTTCTTC. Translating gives CSAGGPGTTSYNEQFF.

CDR3 sequence: CSAVQGADGYTF. In nucleotides, the CDR3 is TGCAGTGCTGTACAGGGGGCAGATGGCTACACCTTC. This rearrangement joins TRBV20-1 to TRBJ1-2, with 9 nucleotides matching TRBD1. Losses at the gene ends were 5 bases for V and 6 bases for J; bases not matched to a gene: 4. The CDR3 is made up of 12 amino acids. CDR1 DFQATT and CDR2 SNEGSKA come from the germline V gene (reference sequence).

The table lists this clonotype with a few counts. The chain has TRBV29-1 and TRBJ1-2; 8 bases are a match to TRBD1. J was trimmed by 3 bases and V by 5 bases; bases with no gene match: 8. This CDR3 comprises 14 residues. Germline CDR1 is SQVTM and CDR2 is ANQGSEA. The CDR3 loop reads CSVMDRDFHYGYTF. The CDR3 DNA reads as TGCAGCGTTATGGACAGGGATTTCCACTATGGCTACACCTTC.

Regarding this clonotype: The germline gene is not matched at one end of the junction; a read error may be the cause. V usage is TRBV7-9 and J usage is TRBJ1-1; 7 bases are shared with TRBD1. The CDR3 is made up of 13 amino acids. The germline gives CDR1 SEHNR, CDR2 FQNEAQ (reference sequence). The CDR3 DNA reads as TGTGCCAGCAGCTTCGAAGGGGGCACTGGAGCTTTCTTT. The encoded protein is CASSFEGGTGAFF.

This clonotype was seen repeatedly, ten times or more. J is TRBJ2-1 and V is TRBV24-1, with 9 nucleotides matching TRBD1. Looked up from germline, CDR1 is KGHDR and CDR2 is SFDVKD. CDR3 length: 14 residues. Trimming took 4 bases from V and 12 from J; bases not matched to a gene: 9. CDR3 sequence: CATSEGQGTPRQFF. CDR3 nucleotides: TGTGCCACCAGTGAGGGACAGGGCACTCCTCGGCAGTTCTTC.

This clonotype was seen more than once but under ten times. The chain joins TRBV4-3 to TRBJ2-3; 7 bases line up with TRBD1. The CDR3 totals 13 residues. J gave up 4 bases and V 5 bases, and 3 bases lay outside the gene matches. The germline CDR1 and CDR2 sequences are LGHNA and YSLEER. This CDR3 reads CASSSRGPDTQYF. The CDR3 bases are TGCGCCAGCAGCTCTAGGGGGCCAGATACGCAGTATTTT.

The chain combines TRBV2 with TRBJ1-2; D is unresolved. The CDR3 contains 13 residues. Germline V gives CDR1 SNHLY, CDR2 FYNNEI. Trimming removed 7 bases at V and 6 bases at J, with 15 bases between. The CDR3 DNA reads TGTGCCAGCAAGGACTACCGTTTTGATGGCTACACCTTC. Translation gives CASKDYRFDGYTF.

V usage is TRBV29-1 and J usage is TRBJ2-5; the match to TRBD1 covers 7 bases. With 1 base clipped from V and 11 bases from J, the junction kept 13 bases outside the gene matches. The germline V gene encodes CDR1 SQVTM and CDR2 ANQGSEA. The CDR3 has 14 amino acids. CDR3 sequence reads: CSVEVRDSYNKQYF. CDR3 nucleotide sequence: TGCAGCGTTGAAGTCCGGGACAGCTACAATAAGCAGTACTTC.

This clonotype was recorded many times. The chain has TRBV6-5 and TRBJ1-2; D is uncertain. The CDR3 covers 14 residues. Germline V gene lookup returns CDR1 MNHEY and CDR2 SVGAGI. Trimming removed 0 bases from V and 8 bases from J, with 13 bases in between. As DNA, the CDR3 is TGTGCCAGCAGTTACTCGATGGTGGGAAAAGGCTACACCTTC. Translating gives CASSYSMVGKGYTF.

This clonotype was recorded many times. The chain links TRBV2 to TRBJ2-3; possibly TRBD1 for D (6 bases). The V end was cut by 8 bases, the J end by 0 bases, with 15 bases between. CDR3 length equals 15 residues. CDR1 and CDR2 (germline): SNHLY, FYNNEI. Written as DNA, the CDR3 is TGTGCCAGCGGGGCCACAGGGTTCAGCACAGATACGCAGTATTTT. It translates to CASGATGFSTDTQYF.

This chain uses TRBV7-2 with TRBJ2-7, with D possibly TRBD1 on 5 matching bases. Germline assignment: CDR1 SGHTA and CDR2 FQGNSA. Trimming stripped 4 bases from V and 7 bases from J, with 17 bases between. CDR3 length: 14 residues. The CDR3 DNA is TGTGCCAGCAGCTATGATCGACCCCAGGGTGAGCAGTACTTC. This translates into CASSYDRPQGEQYF.

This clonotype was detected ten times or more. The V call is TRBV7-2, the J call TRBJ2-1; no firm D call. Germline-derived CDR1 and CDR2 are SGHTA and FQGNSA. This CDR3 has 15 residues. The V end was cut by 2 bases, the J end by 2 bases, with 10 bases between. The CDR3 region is CASSLNLGAYNEQFF. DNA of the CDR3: TGTGCCAGCAGCTTAAATCTTGGGGCCTACAATGAGCAGTTCTTC.

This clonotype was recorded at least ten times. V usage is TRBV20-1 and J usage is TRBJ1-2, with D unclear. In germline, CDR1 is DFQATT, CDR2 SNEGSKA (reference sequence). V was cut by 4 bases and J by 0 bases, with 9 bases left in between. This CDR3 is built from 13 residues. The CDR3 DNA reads TGCAGTGCTAAGGACGGAGCTAACTATGGCTACACCTTC. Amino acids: CSAKDGANYGYTF.

The CDR3, as DNA: TGTGCCAGCAGTCCCTTCGTAGCCGGCTACACCTTC. Its protein product is CASSPFVAGYTF. The rearrangement uses TRBV7-2 and TRBJ1-2; the D is unclear. Germline V lookup: CDR1 SGHTA, CDR2 FQGNSA. V shed 6 bases and J shed 8 bases, with 13 bases lying between them. The CDR3 extends over 12 amino acids.